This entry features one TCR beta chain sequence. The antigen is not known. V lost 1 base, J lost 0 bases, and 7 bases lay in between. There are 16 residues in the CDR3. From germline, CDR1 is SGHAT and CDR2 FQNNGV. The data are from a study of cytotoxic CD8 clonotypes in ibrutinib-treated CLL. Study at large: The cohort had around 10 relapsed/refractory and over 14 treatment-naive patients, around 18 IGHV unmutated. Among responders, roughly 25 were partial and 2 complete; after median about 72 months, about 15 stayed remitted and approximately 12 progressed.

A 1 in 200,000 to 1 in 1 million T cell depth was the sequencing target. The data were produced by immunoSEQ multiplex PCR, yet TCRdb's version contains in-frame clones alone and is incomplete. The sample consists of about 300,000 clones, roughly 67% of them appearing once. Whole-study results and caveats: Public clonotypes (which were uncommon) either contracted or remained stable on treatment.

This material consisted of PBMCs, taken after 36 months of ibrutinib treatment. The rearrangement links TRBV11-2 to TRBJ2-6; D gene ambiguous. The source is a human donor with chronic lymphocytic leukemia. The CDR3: CASSLGPHSGANVLTF. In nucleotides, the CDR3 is TGTGCCAGCAGCTTAGGTCCCCACTCTGGGGCCAACGTCCTGACTTTC.